The source of this T cell receptor (beta chain) is a study of OX40 agonist ivuxolimab in advanced cancers. Across the study: Clinicians treated patients with ivuxolimab, an agonistic anti-OX40 (CD134) antibody. Ivuxolimab doses were 0.01, 0.1, 0.3, 1.5, 3 or 10 mg/kg every 2 weeks. Findings and caveats of the study: Clonal expansion in partial responders at 0.1-3.0 mg/kg ranked among the lowest.

Turning to this clone: Its cognate antigen is unknown.

It was autoimmune disease history or systemic immunosuppression that excluded patients. CDR3 length: 14 residues. With V trimmed by 4 bases and J by 3 bases, 2 bases remained unmatched. Germline CDR1 and CDR2: MGHRA and YSYEKL. Data came from immunoSEQ multiplex PCR; TCRdb stores just in-frame clones and leaves some out. Seen here are fewer than 30,000 clones, 88% observed once, and the top ten hold about 9.6%. The clonotype originates from an adult with an advanced solid tumor such as melanoma, head and neck, liver or kidney cancer. This chain connects TRBV4-1 to TRBJ2-2; the match to TRBD1 covers 7 bases. The input for sequencing was CD4+ or CD8+ T cells sorted from blood, taken in a trial of the OX40 agonist ivuxolimab. The CDR3 bases are TGCGCCAGCAGCCGGGACAGATACACCGGGGAGCTGTTTTTT. Encoded protein: CASSRDRYTGELFF.